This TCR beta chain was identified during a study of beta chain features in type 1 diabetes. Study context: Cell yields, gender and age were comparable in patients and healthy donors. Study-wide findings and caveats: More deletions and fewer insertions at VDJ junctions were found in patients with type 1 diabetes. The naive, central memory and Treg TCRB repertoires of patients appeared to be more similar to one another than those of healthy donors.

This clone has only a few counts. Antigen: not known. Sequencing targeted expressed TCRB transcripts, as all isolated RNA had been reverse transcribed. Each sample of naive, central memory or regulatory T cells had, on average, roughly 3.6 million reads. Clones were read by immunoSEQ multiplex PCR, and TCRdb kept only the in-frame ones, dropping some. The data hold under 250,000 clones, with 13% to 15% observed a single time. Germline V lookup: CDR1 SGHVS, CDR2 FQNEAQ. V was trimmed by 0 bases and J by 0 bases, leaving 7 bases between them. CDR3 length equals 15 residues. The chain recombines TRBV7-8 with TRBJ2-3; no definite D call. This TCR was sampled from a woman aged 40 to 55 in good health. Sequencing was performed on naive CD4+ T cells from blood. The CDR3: CASSLASSSTDTQYF. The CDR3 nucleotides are TGTGCCAGCAGCTTAGCGTCTTCCAGCACAGATACGCAGTATTTT.